This TCR beta chain was documented in a study of identical twins. Each CDR3 protein gets one entry after TCRdb re-called the 5' RACE reads with MiXCR. Here the sample spans hundreds of thousands of distinct CDR3 sequences, 12% being singletons. Germline CDR1 is SGHRS and CDR2 is YFSETQ. The CDR3 totals 15 residues. As for this clonotype: Germline is not matched at one junction end, which may reflect a read error.

This sample was also put to use in a study of yellow fever vaccine responses in identical twins.

Sequenced sample: PBMCs. This clonotype was obtained from a woman aged 18-35 years in good health. The chain carries TRBV5-1 and TRBJ2-1, with D tentatively TRBD1 (5 bases). CDR3 amino acids: CASRLGSGYYNEQFF. Written as DNA, the CDR3 is TGCGCCAGCAGGTTGGGCTCAGGGTACTACAATGAGCAGTTCTTC.